One T cell receptor (beta chain) is described in this entry. This entry belongs to a study of shared clonotypes between healthy human individuals. Profiling relied on immunoSEQ multiplex PCR, and the TCRdb table lists in-frame clones only, not all of them. This sample has hundreds of thousands of clones, with more than 70% found just once. The CDR3 contains 16 residues. Trimming pared 2 bases from V and 0 bases from J, leaving 11 bases between. Germline assignment: CDR1 MNHNS and CDR2 SASEGT. Material for sequencing was memory CD4+ T cells sorted from blood. The sample's subset: CD45RA-negative fraction. This TCR came from a woman in her twenties or thirties in good health. V and J are TRBV6-1 and TRBJ1-5; D is perhaps TRBD1 (6 bases). The CDR3 DNA reads TGTGCCAGCAGTGAATCCGGGACACTTAGCAATCAGCCCCAGCATTTT. Residues: CASSESGTLSNQPQHF.